This T cell receptor beta chain was retrieved from a study of CD8 T cells in Susac syndrome (dated by TCRdb to the late 2010s). In the study overall: The study used repertoire sequencing to test whether antigen drove CD8+ T cell activation and differentiation in Susac syndrome. Overall results and qualifications from the work: The number of individuals in the TCR sequencing and HLA analysis was recognized as being relatively small.

Including cysteine and phenylalanine, the CDR3 has 14 amino acids. The CDR3 DNA has 42 bases and is translated from base 1. Sequences LGHDT (CDR1) and YNNKEL (CDR2) are obtained from the germline V gene (reference sequence). The V and J ends are trimmed by 3 bases and 4 bases, leaving 13 bases between them. RNA was extracted with the RNeasy kit and about 0.45 to 1 ug was reverse transcribed using random hexamers. The immunoSEQ multiplex PCR assay, which covers 54 Vbeta and 13 Jbeta segments, was used to amplify TCR beta CDR3 regions. PCR amplification bias was corrected using a synthetic template baseline for primer optimization and computational correction. The authors' pipeline ran thus. Reads were annotated to V, D and J genes per IMGT and analyzed with immunoSEQ Analyzer, keeping only productive sequences. Clonality was calculated as one minus the Shannon entropy normalized by log2 of the number of productive unique sequences. Public and private clones were assessed among the 100 most prevalent clones of each patient and control. A clone was defined as Susac-specific if it was absent from the healthy and MS cohorts, from roughly 980 published viral clones and from other ImmuneACCESS disease sequences. TCRdb applied fastp at Q25 and MiXCR to the public reads, then kept only in-frame beta chains. Each CDR3 protein gets just one entry, which takes the most common genes and DNA from the rows behind it. The V and J calls shown here were made by TCRdb, not taken from the authors' results. This sample has about 210,000 distinct CDR3 sequences in its table, and about 95% of those were observed once. The ten biggest clones cover about 0.088% of the sample.

Comment on this clonotype: The specificity of this receptor is unknown. No quality values exist for individual bases; no much larger clone is one base distant.

High-throughput TCR beta sequencing profiled peripheral blood CD8+ and CD4+ T cells from healthy donors, Susac syndrome patients and multiple sclerosis patients. The multiple sclerosis controls were treatment-naive patients who had stable or active relapsing-remitting disease and met the revised McDonald criteria. Bulk CD8+ and CD4+ T cells were purified by magnetic negative isolation, while CD8+ TEMRA cells were enriched using FACS. Blood was drawn into EDTA tubes, processed within 24 hours, and PBMCs were isolated by density gradient centrifugation. PBMCs destined for TCR sequencing were cryopreserved in liquid nitrogen and later thawed in a 37 °C water bath. The sorted or isolated CD4+, CD8+ and CD8+ TEMRA cells reached a purity of at least 90%.

Recombination joined TRBV3-1 with TRBJ2-7; TRBD2 is a weak D gene call, 6 bases matching. The receptor was derived from a human donor with multiple sclerosis. Sample: CD4+ T cells from PBMCs. The CDR3 amino acid sequence is: CASSHASAGYEQYF. The DNA sequence is given as TGTGCCAGCAGCCACGCTAGCGCGGGTTACGAGCAGTACTTC.